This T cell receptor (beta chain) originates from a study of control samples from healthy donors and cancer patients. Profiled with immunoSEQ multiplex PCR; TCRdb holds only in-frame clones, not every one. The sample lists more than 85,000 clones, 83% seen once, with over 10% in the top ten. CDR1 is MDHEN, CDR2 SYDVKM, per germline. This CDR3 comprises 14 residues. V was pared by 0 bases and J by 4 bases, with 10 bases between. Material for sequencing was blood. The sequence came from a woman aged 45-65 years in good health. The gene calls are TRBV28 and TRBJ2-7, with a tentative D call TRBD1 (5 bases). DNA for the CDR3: TGTGCCAGCAGTTTATGGCCGGACAAGTACGAGCAGTACTTC. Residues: CASSLWPDKYEQYF.